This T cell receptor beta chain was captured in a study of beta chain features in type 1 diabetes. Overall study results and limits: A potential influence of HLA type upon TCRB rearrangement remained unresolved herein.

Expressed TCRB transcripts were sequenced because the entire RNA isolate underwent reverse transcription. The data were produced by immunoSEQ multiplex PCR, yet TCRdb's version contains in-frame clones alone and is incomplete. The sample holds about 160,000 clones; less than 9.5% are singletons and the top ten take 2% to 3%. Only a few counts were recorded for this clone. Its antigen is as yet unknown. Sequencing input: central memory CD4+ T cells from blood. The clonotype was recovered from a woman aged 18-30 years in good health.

The CDR3 reads CASSPPAGRNNEQFF. DNA of the CDR3: TGTGCCAGCAGTCCACCAGCAGGGCGGAACAATGAGCAGTTCTTC. The genes are TRBV6-5 and TRBJ2-1, with D perhaps TRBD1 (5 bases). The CDR3 covers 15 residues. Trimming removed 5 bases from V and 5 bases from J, with 16 bases in between. CDR1 MNHEY and CDR2 SVGAGI come from the germline V gene.